The 16 T cell receptor beta chains listed next were all sequenced from one sample in a study of blood T cell repertoires in COVID-19 (dated by TCRdb to about 2020). Libraries were built with the immunoSEQ multiplex PCR assay. TCRdb took over this immuneACCESS table, retaining in-frame rearrangements with V and J assigned. Such tables are incomplete; in checked studies, under half of the missing clones stem from an unresolved V gene, and the remainder is unexplained. The sample data list under 200,000 clones, and 70% to 90% of these were observed just once. Less than 10% of the sample lies in the top ten. Sequencing was carried out using peripheral blood. The receptors come from a woman aged 55-70 years with COVID-19, enrolled during active disease.

The chain joins TRBV18 to TRBJ1-2; 10 bases fit TRBD1. The CDR3 extends over 19 amino acids. V dropped 6 bases and J dropped 2; count of bases not matched to a gene: 18. Germline CDR1 KGHSH, CDR2 LQKENI. CDR3 loop: CASSNPQGTGAPLNYGYTF. The DNA for the CDR3 is TGTGCCAGCTCGAACCCTCAAGGGACAGGGGCCCCTCTGAACTATGGCTACACCTTC. Complete variable domain (other parts from reference TRBV18 and TRBJ1-2): NAGVMQNPRHLVRRRGQEARLRCSPMKGHSHVYWYRQLPEEGLKFMVYLQKENIIDESGMPKERFSAEFPKEGPSILRIQQVVRGDSAAYFCASSNPQGTGAPLNYGYTFGSGTRLTVV.

The chain couples TRBV7-2 to TRBJ1-1, with 7 positions matching TRBD1. V gave up 6 bases and J gave up 0 bases; unmatched junction bases: 4. The CDR3 consists of 14 residues. The germline gives CDR1 SGHTA, CDR2 FQGNSA. Here the CDR3 reads CASSRGQLNTEAFF. CDR3 bases: TGTGCCAGCAGTAGGGGACAGTTGAACACTGAAGCTTTCTTT.

This rearrangement joins TRBV5-1 to TRBJ2-5; 14 bases fit TRBD2. Germline CDR1 SGHRS, CDR2 YFSETQ. The CDR3 is 15 residues long. Germline trimming cut 7 bases from V and 5 bases from J; bases unmatched to any gene: 7. DNA of the CDR3: TGCGCCAGCCGACTAGCGGGAGGGCCGGAGGAGACCCAGTACTTC. This gives the protein CASRLAGGPEETQYF.

The chain couples TRBV27 to TRBJ2-5, with 8 positions matching TRBD1. CDR3 length: 14 residues. Germline V gives CDR1 MNHEY, CDR2 SMNVEV (reference sequence). V gave up 5 bases and J gave up 2 bases; unmatched junction bases: 4. The CDR3 spells CASSHRTGQETQYF. DNA for the CDR3: TGTGCCAGCAGTCACAGGACAGGGCAAGAGACCCAGTACTTC.

V and J are TRBV2 and TRBJ2-5; 8 positions match TRBD2. V dropped 8 bases and J dropped 0; count of bases not matched to a gene: 5. The CDR3 spans 14 residues. Germline CDR1 reads SNHLY; CDR2 reads FYNNEI. This CDR3 is CASRAGGYQETQYF. The CDR3 DNA follows: TGTGCCAGCCGGGCGGGGGGTTACCAAGAGACCCAGTACTTC.

This rearrangement joins TRBV5-1 to TRBJ1-6; D unresolved. The CDR3 has 12 amino acids. Trimming took off 0 bases at V and 14 bases at J, with 9 bases between the two ends. Germline CDR1 and CDR2: SGHRS and YFSETQ. CDR3 nucleotides: TGCGCCAGCAGCTTGGACCTCGAGGCCCTCCACTTT. Amino acids: CASSLDLEALHF.

This clone has just one count. The chain combines TRBV2 with TRBJ1-5; D uncertain. CDR1 is SNHLY and CDR2 is FYNNEI in the germline V gene. The CDR3 length is 14 residues. With 3 bases removed from V and 7 bases from J, the gap between germline ends came to 13 bases. This chain's CDR3 is CASSEEGRSQPQHF. The DNA for the CDR3 is TGTGCCAGCAGTGAGGAAGGGAGAAGCCAGCCCCAGCATTTT.

This chain links TRBV10-3 with TRBJ1-4; possible D gene TRBD1, 6 bases. Trimming removed 6 bases from V and 0 bases from J, with 8 bases in between. This CDR3 has 14 amino acids. Germline-derived CDR1 and CDR2 are ENHRY and SYGVKD. The CDR3, as DNA: TGTGCCATCAGCCCAGGGGCAACTAATGAAAAACTGTTTTTT. This sequence encodes CAISPGATNEKLFF.

The table lists this clone with a few counts. The rearrangement uses TRBV5-8 and TRBJ1-2; 9 nucleotides agree with TRBD1. The length of the CDR3 is 13 residues. V shed 5 bases, J shed 4 bases, and the junction held 3 bases outside the gene matches. Germline-derived CDR1 and CDR2 are SGHTS and YDEGEE. DNA for the CDR3: TGTGCCAGCAGAGCGACAGGGGGCTATGGCTACACCTTC. Its translation is CASRATGGYGYTF.

The CDR3 nucleotides are TGCGCCAGCAGCTTGGAGGGGGATTTCTCCTACAATGAGCAGTTCTTC. Translated: CASSLEGDFSYNEQFF. The chain is built from TRBV5-1 and TRBJ2-1, with a possible D match to TRBD1 (6 bases). The V end was cut by 0 bases, the J end by 0 bases, with 10 bases between. Germline CDR1 reads SGHRS; CDR2 reads YFSETQ. The CDR3 is 16 amino acids.

CDR3 DNA sequence: TGTGCCAGCAGCTTAGAGCTCGGTACTAGCACCTATGGCTACACCTTC. Its protein product is CASSLELGTSTYGYTF. The genes are TRBV7-9 and TRBJ1-2; the D is unclear. With 1 base removed from V and 4 bases from J, the gap between germline ends came to 16 bases. The CDR3 consists of 16 residues. Germline CDR1 reads SEHNR; CDR2 reads FQNEAQ (reference sequence). Combining the CDR3 with reference TRBV7-9 and TRBJ1-2 gives the whole variable domain DTGVSQNPRHKITKRGQNVTFRCDPISEHNRLYWYRQTLGQGPEFLTYFQNEAQLEKSRLLSDRFSAERPKGSFSTLEIQRTEQGDSAMYLCASSLELGTSTYGYTFGSGTRLTVV.

This chain connects TRBV1 to TRBJ2-3; the D call in the table, TRBD2, was not verified against the DNA. TRBV1 is a listed pseudogene. CDR3 length equals 18 residues. The CDR3 sequence: CTSSQDSVAEVGTDTQYF. The CDR3 DNA sequence: TGCACCAGCAGCCAAGATTCGGTAGCTGAGGTTGGCACAGATACGCAGTATTTT.

This clone was observed a few times. The V and J genes are TRBV5-1 and TRBJ2-5; D is possibly TRBD1 (6 bases). This CDR3 comprises 14 residues. V gave up 2 bases and J gave up 4 bases, with 12 bases separating them. Germline CDR1 SGHRS, CDR2 YFSETQ. CDR3 DNA: TGCGCCAGCAGCTTTAGGGACATGGTAGAGACCCAGTACTTC. Residues: CASSFRDMVETQYF.

This chain connects TRBV18 to TRBJ2-1; D is undetermined. The V and J ends lost 6 bases and 9 bases respectively, with 6 bases between them. CDR1 KGHSH and CDR2 LQKENI come from the germline V gene. The length of the CDR3 is 10 residues. In DNA, the CDR3 is TGTGCCAGCTCGCAGGCTGAGCAGTTCTTC. Amino acid sequence: CASSQAEQFF.

The chain carries TRBV9 and TRBJ1-3; the D gene is possibly TRBD1 (5 bases). CDR1 and CDR2 from the germline V gene are SGDLS and YYNGEE. The V gene lost 2 bases and the J gene lost 1 base, with 13 bases spanning the gap. The CDR3 loop spans 16 amino acids. Here the CDR3 DNA reads TGTGCCAGCAGCGTCTACAATACAGGTTCTGGAAACACCATATATTTT. Translated: CASSVYNTGSGNTIYF.

This clone was observed once. V gene TRBV27 combines with J gene TRBJ1-3, with D maybe TRBD1 (5 bases). CDR3 length: 15 amino acids. The ends were cut back, 5 bases at V and 3 bases at J, with 14 bases in the middle. Per the germline V gene, CDR1 is MNHEY and CDR2 is SMNVEV (reference sequence). DNA for the CDR3: TGTGCCAGCAGTCCGGCCGGAGGGGTTGGAAACACCATATATTTT. This gives the protein CASSPAGGVGNTIYF.